This paragraph reports one T cell receptor beta chain. Its antigen is unknown. The sample belongs to a study of cytomegalovirus exposure and HLA in healthy donors. Study results and limitations: It was 164 TCR beta chains that were listed as cytomegalovirus-associated. Per a later analysis, fewer than 20,000 TCR beta sequences showed association with HLA alleles at 0.05 false discovery rate. A later analysis found common viral pathogens apparently linked to several of the most significant clusters.

The length of the CDR3 is 15 residues. PCR used 60 Vbeta primers and 13 Jbeta primers. Only in-frame clones appear in the TCRdb table, and some are missing; sequencing was by immunoSEQ multiplex PCR. The sample has approximately 160,000 clones, almost 80% seen once; the top ten hold roughly 0.7%. The V and J genes are TRBV12-2 and TRBJ2-7; the table's D call, TRBD2, has no DNA check behind it. TRBV12-2 is a known pseudogene. This receptor was obtained from a male donor in good health and CMV-seronegative. The specimen sequenced was PBMCs. The CDR3: CASRRATSGSYEQYF. In nucleotides, the CDR3 is TGTGCAAGTCGTCGAGCGACTAGCGGGTCCTACGAGCAGTACTTC.